This record concerns one T cell receptor beta chain sequence. What this receptor recognizes is not known. Base quality data are lacking; no much larger clone is found one base away. The CDR3 spans 14 residues, from the cysteine through the phenylalanine. CDR3 DNA only is kept here, 42 bases in frame from base 1. The CDR1 and CDR2 encoded by the germline V gene are SGHAT and FQNNGV. Deletion took 3 bases off V and 4 bases off J, with a span of 10 bases between the germline ends. This sample stems from a study of shared clonotypes between healthy human individuals (dated by TCRdb to 2018 to 2020). Regarding the complete study: The cohort included a few men and a couple of women between 18 and 49 years of age. For each donor, three plates each were used for CD4 naive and CD4 memory, two plates were used for CD8 naive, and one plate was used for CD8 memory. To estimate repertoire size and how much clonotype sharing occurs between individuals, the study deeply sequenced the blood TCR repertoires of about five healthy adults. Libraries were prepared and TCR repertoires were sequenced by different laboratories using diverse techniques, in order to increase sequencing depth and limit assay-specific biases. Between about 0.94 and 8.9 billion PBMCs per donor were obtained by leukapheresis. What the work shows at the level of the full study, not this receptor alone: Sampling was restricted to blood, and TCR repertoires in tissues likely differ from the TCR repertoires found in blood. Compared with non-shared clonotypes, the clonotypes found in all four sorted-subset donors had higher generation probabilities. Rarefaction of sorted-subset datasets indicated incomplete sequencing despite the large sequencing depth. Naive subsets generally had larger estimated clonotype richness than memory subsets. Sharing across a handful of donors was observed for around 4.8% of naive CD4, over 3% of naive CD8, 2% to 2.5% of memory CD4, and 0.4% of memory CD8 clonotypes. Based on pairwise subsampling, the degree of clonotype sharing among donors was expected to be affected by sequencing depth. The small number of donors limited the genetic and exposure-history diversity represented.

Using the deep immunoSEQ assay, multiplex PCR amplified TCR CDR3 regions from genomic DNA. Extracted genomic DNA from each cell subset was distributed evenly across all wells of several immunoSEQ 96-well plates, and each plate was treated as a replicate. For sorted subsets, 150 to 200 ng genomic DNA, equal to 30,000 to 35,000 T cell genomes, was loaded into each replicate PCR. The purified libraries were quantified using a Qubit 3.0 fluorometer, sized with a Bioanalyzer 2100, and then quantified again using the KAPA Library Quantification kit. Every immunoSEQ 96-well plate was sequenced on a dedicated single-read 150-cycle Illumina NextSeq 550 flow cell. In the authors' own workflow: The immunoSEQ output contained only junctional sequences without quality scores, so filtering could not match that applied to full-length reads. Sequences were annotated with PyIR, a Python wrapper for IgBLAST v1.9, using IMGT germline references to assign V/J genes and CDR3. Reads were removed for weak V/J assignments (E-value above 1e-6), missing CDR3, stop codons, out-of-frame junctions, or ambiguous translated residues. A V3J clonotype was defined by an identical inferred V gene, J gene, and CDR3 amino acid sequence. Percentage overlap between repertoires was calculated by dividing the number of shared unique clonotypes by the size of the smaller repertoire. Repertoire richness was assessed with RTK rarefaction, the Chao1 estimator, and Recon v2.1 estimates of unobserved clonotypes. OLGA was used to compute generation probabilities for all TCRbeta clonotypes that the gDNA method yielded from a handful of donors. This is the immuneACCESS table as TCRdb keeps it, with only in-frame sequences that have V and J called. A part of the clones is gone; compared with another copy, unresolved V genes explain less than half, and the rest is unexplained. The V and J calls and clone size come from that table; D and trimming were worked out from the DNA. This sample has some 2.4 million clones in its table, and approximately 93% of those were observed once. The leading ten clones occupy roughly 0.39% of the sample.

The donors were healthy, HIV-negative adults with no recently reported acute infections or vaccinations. Only Caucasian adults living in Nashville, Tennessee, USA were represented among the donors. Magnetic negative selection was used to enrich CD4+ T cells, after which naive cells were positively selected on CD45RA and the negative fraction became the memory subset. After blood collection by leukapheresis, PBMCs were isolated using Ficoll-Histopaque density gradient centrifugation and then cryopreserved in the vapor phase of liquid nitrogen. Purity and quantity of every magnetically sorted T cell population were checked by analytical flow cytometry. Each sorted fraction had its genomic DNA isolated and then quantified by UV absorbance on a Nanodrop 2000c.

The TCR was taken from a man aged 18 to 29 in good health. Some clones in this sample may be carry-over from other donors' samples. In this chain, TRBV11-2 is recombined with TRBJ2-1, with no confidently assigned D gene. The sequencing sample was made of naive CD4+ T cells from PBMCs. The sample's cell subset or site label is to be understood as: CD45RA+ positively selected. The CDR3 is CASSFSEKYNEQFF. In nucleotides, the sequence is TGTGCCAGCAGCTTCTCAGAAAAATACAATGAGCAGTTCTTC.